This entry describes one T cell receptor (beta chain). This entry belongs to a study of blood T cell repertoires in COVID-19. The CDR3 extends over 15 amino acids. Looked up from germline, CDR1 is SGHRS and CDR2 is YFSETQ. Between the trimmed V and J ends, which lost 9 bases and 0 bases, there was a span of 18 bases. TCRdb's copy holds only in-frame clones and misses some; the assay was immunoSEQ multiplex PCR. The sample yields fewer than 250,000 clones, just over 85% seen once. The receptor was isolated from a man aged 45 to 65 with acute or convalescent COVID-19. Sequencing input: peripheral blood. The rearrangement links TRBV5-1 to TRBJ1-2, with D possibly matching TRBD1 (6 bases). The CDR3 bases are TGCGCCACCACCCGAGGGGACACCTCTAACTATGGCTACACCTTC. The encoded protein is CATTRGDTSNYGYTF. Using reference TRBV5-1 and TRBJ1-2 for the parts outside the CDR3, the full variable domain is KAGVTQTPRYLIKTRGQQVTLSCSPISGHRSVSWYQQTPGQGLQFLFEYFSETQRNKGNFPGRFSGRQFSNSRSEMNVSTLELGDSALYLCATTRGDTSNYGYTFGSGTRLTVV.